A selection of T cell receptor beta chains follows, all from one sample in a study of cytomegalovirus exposure and HLA in healthy donors. Sequenced by immunoSEQ multiplex PCR; TCRdb stores in-frame clones only, minus some. This table has about 160,000 clones, 82% appearing once. The sequenced sample was PBMCs. Receptors were obtained from a girl aged 2 to 9 in good health and CMV-seropositive. The CDR3 runs from the conserved cysteine through the conserved F or W. The D gene is left open where the match is weak. Clone sizes are given selectively: once, few, many, or a class where the clone is expanded.

d_gene	v_gene	j_gene	abundance	CDR3aa	CDR3nt
NA	TRBV5-1	TRBJ1-2	NA	CASSPNRVGYTF	TGCGCCAGCAGCCCAAACAGGGTTGGCTACACCTTC
TRBD1	TRBV6-4	TRBJ2-3	few	CASSVMGGQGTDTQYF	TGTGCCAGCAGTGTCATGGGGGGACAGGGCACAGATACGCAGTATTTT
NA	TRBV5-4	TRBJ2-3	NA	CASSTGHSTDTQYF	TGTGCCAGCAGCACGGGACACAGCACAGATACGCAGTATTTT
NA	TRBV15	TRBJ1-3	once	CATSRRQFSGNTIYF	TGTGCCACCAGCAGGCGACAGTTCTCTGGAAACACCATATATTTT
NA	TRBV4-2	TRBJ2-2	NA	CASSPEGSGNTGELFF	TGTGCCAGCAGCCCTGAGGGTAGCGGGAACACCGGGGAGCTGTTTTTT
NA	TRBV5-1	TRBJ2-2	NA	CASTPGAGTGELFF	TGCGCCAGCACCCCGGGAGCGGGCACCGGGGAGCTGTTTTTT
TRBD2	TRBV27	TRBJ2-1	NA	CASSLSGSGSIYEQFF	TGTGCCAGCAGTTTATCGGGGAGCGGGAGCATCTATGAGCAGTTCTTC
NA	TRBV5-4	TRBJ2-7	NA	CASSLITTYEQYF	TGTGCCAGCAGCTTGATTACTACCTACGAGCAGTACTTC
NA	TRBV7-9	TRBJ2-3	few	CASSLGGVTDTQYF	TGTGCCAGCAGCTTAGGGGGGGTTACAGATACGCAGTATTTT
TRBD2	TRBV10-3	TRBJ2-2	few	CAIGLAGGSGTGELFF	TGTGCCATAGGACTAGCGGGAGGGAGTGGCACCGGGGAGCTGTTTTTT
TRBD2	TRBV6-4	TRBJ2-1	few	CASSDGTSGNEQFF	TGTGCCAGCAGTGACGGGACTAGCGGGAATGAGCAGTTCTTC
NA	TRBV30	TRBJ2-5	NA	CAWGSDTVQETQYF	TGTGCCTGGGGGAGCGATACAGTCCAAGAGACCCAGTACTTC
TRBD2	TRBV4-1	TRBJ2-1	NA	CASSSLAGQQFF	TGCGCCAGCAGCTCCCTAGCGGGACAGCAGTTCTTC
TRBD2	TRBV5-4	TRBJ2-3	NA	CASSRRDYQGSTQYF	TGTGCCAGCAGCCGCCGGGACTACCAAGGTAGTACGCAGTATTTT
NA	TRBV5-4	TRBJ1-1	few	CASSSLGGVAEAFF	TGTGCCAGCAGCTCTCTGGGGGGGGTAGCTGAAGCTTTCTTT
TRBD2	TRBV29-1	TRBJ2-7	NA	CSVFIAGDSYEQYF	TGCAGCGTCTTTATAGCGGGAGACTCCTACGAGCAGTACTTC
TRBD2	TRBV27	TRBJ2-7	NA	CASSFSGLATYEQYF	TGTGCCAGCAGTTTCTCCGGACTAGCGACCTACGAGCAGTACTTC
TRBD1	TRBV9	TRBJ1-4	NA	CASSLGQGAGKLFF	TGTGCCAGCAGCCTCGGACAGGGGGCGGGAAAACTGTTTTTT
NA	TRBV30	TRBJ1-1	NA	CAWRDYRTAEAFF	TGTGCCTGGAGAGATTACAGGACGGCTGAAGCTTTCTTT
NA	TRBV28	TRBJ2-5	NA	CASSPYGGVGTQYF	TGTGCCAGCAGTCCCTACGGGGGAGTGGGGACCCAGTACTTC
TRBD2	TRBV2	TRBJ2-1	NA	CASRGTSGRNEQFF	TGTGCCAGCAGGGGGACTAGCGGGAGGAATGAGCAGTTCTTC
TRBD2	TRBV18	TRBJ2-1	NA	CASSPPGTSGNNEQFF	TGTGCCAGCTCACCCCCCGGGACTAGCGGGAACAATGAGCAGTTCTTC
TRBD1	TRBV11-2	TRBJ2-7	once	CASSLDVGQGADEQYF	TGTGCCAGCAGCTTAGATGTCGGACAGGGGGCGGATGAGCAGTACTTC
NA	TRBV6-6	TRBJ1-4	NA	CASSPRGAANEKLFF	TGTGCCAGCAGTCCCCGGGGAGCAGCTAATGAAAAACTGTTTTTT
TRBD1	TRBV6-4	TRBJ2-2	few	CASSEETGDTGELFF	TGTGCCAGCAGTGAGGAGACAGGGGACACCGGGGAGCTGTTTTTT
NA	TRBV28	TRBJ2-7	NA	CASSPTGREQYF	TGTGCCAGCAGTCCCACAGGTCGGGAGCAGTACTTC
NA	TRBV2	TRBJ1-1	NA	CASSLRPGLNTEAFF	TGTGCCAGCAGCCTAAGACCAGGGTTGAACACTGAAGCTTTCTTT
NA	TRBV21-1	TRBJ2-2	NA	CASISLYGGTRYSGRAVGELFF	TGTGCCAGCATCTCCCTTTATGGGGGGACCAGATATAGCGGGAGGGCGGTCGGGGAGCTGTTTTTT
NA	TRBV28	TRBJ1-5	NA	CASSLLALGGNQPQHF	TGTGCCAGCAGTTTATTAGCGCTCGGCGGCAATCAGCCCCAGCATTTT
NA	TRBV5-1	TRBJ1-2	few	CASSLAYGGRDYGYTF	TGCGCCAGCAGCTTGGCCTACGGGGGGCGCGACTATGGCTACACCTTC
NA	TRBV14	TRBJ2-5	few	CASSQASLEKEETQYF	TGTGCCAGCAGCCAAGCGTCGCTGGAGAAGGAAGAGACCCAGTACTTC
NA	TRBV5-3	TRBJ1-1	NA	CASSFFTGTEAFF	TGTGCCAGCAGCTTTTTCACAGGGACCGAAGCTTTCTTT
NA	TRBV25-1	TRBJ1-2	NA	CASSDGQGYTF	TGTGCCAGCAGTGACGGACAGGGCTACACCTTC
NA	TRBV11-2	TRBJ2-7	NA	CASSVTGTLYEQYF	TGTGCCAGCAGCGTCACCGGGACACTCTACGAGCAGTACTTC
TRBD1	TRBV5-5	TRBJ1-5	NA	CASSKQGDGWDWEQPQHF	TGTGCCAGCAGCAAACAGGGGGACGGATGGGACTGGGAGCAGCCCCAGCATTTT
NA	TRBV29-1	TRBJ1-2	NA	CSVRDTDYGYTF	TGCAGCGTCCGGGACACCGACTATGGCTACACCTTC
TRBD1	TRBV30	TRBJ2-7	once	CAWNLADRGLYEQYF	TGTGCCTGGAACCTCGCGGACAGGGGGTTGTACGAGCAGTACTTC
TRBD2	TRBV5-4	TRBJ2-1	few	CASSLTSGRYNEQFF	TGTGCCAGCAGCTTGACTAGCGGGAGATACAATGAGCAGTTCTTC
TRBD2	TRBV5-1	TRBJ2-3	NA	CASSLEAAREGNQYF	TGCGCCAGCAGCTTGGAGGCTGCGCGGGAGGGCAATCAGTATTTT
TRBD2	TRBV14	TRBJ2-5	NA	CASSHGREIKTQYF	TGTGCCAGCAGCCATGGGCGGGAGATAAAGACCCAGTACTTC
TRBD2	TRBV5-1	TRBJ2-1	NA	CASSVTSGASNEQFF	TGCGCCAGCAGCGTGACTAGCGGGGCCTCCAATGAGCAGTTCTTC
TRBD2	TRBV4-2	TRBJ2-7	NA	CASSQESSGRAYEQYF	TGTGCCAGCAGCCAAGAATCCAGCGGGAGGGCTTACGAGCAGTACTTC
NA	TRBV30	TRBJ1-5	once	CAWSTSYQPQHF	TGTGCCTGGAGTACCAGTTATCAGCCCCAGCATTTT
TRBD2	TRBV15	TRBJ2-3	NA	CATSRVRASGADTQYF	TGTGCCACCAGCAGAGTTAGGGCTAGCGGGGCAGATACGCAGTATTTT
NA	TRBV9	TRBJ2-7	NA	CASSGSGYEQYF	TGTGCCAGCAGCGGGAGCGGGTACGAGCAGTACTTC
NA	TRBV2	TRBJ1-2	NA	CASSPQGEGYTF	TGTGCCAGCTCCCCCCAGGGCGAGGGCTACACCTTC
TRBD1	TRBV30	TRBJ1-1	NA	CAWNRQGGYTEAFF	TGTGCCTGGAACCGACAGGGTGGGTATACTGAAGCTTTCTTT
NA	TRBV29-1	TRBJ2-1	NA	CSSRASMGQGSYNEQFF	TGCAGCTCCCGGGCGTCTATGGGGCAGGGCTCCTACAATGAGCAGTTCTTC
NA	TRBV7-9	TRBJ1-1	NA	CASSLDQGRAFF	TGTGCCAGCAGCTTAGATCAGGGGAGAGCTTTCTTT
NA	TRBV6-5	TRBJ1-1	NA	CASSFTGFTEAFF	TGTGCCAGCAGCTTCACAGGGTTCACTGAAGCTTTCTTT
TRBD1	TRBV27	TRBJ2-4	NA	CASGRTGGDIQYF	TGTGCCAGCGGGAGGACAGGGGGCGACATTCAGTACTTC
TRBD2	TRBV2	TRBJ2-2	NA	CASNPEREHGELFF	TGTGCCAGCAACCCCGAGCGGGAACACGGGGAGCTGTTTTTT
NA	TRBV7-2	TRBJ1-4	NA	CASSTRQARRKLFF	TGTGCCAGCAGCACACGACAAGCCCGGCGAAAACTGTTTTTT
TRBD1	TRBV28	TRBJ1-2	NA	CASSRTGQVYGYTF	TGTGCCAGCAGCCGAACGGGACAGGTCTATGGCTACACCTTC
NA	TRBV1	TRBJ2-3	NA	CTSSQDLAAGGPGTQYF	TGCACCAGCAGCCAAGATCTTGCAGCGGGAGGGCCTGGTACGCAGTATTTT
TRBD1	TRBV7-9	TRBJ1-2	NA	CASSLGGASTYGYTF	TGTGCCAGCAGTTTAGGGGGCGCTTCAACTTATGGCTACACCTTC
NA	TRBV6-4	TRBJ1-1	NA	CASSATGNTEAFF	TGTGCCAGCAGCGCAACAGGGAACACTGAAGCTTTCTTT
TRBD1	TRBV5-1	TRBJ2-1	few	CASSNRGAPVAYNEQFF	TGCGCCAGCAGCAACAGGGGGGCCCCGGTGGCCTACAATGAGCAGTTCTTC
TRBD2	TRBV4-1	TRBJ2-1	NA	CASSQSGLAGMINEQFF	TGCGCCAGCAGCCAATCGGGACTAGCGGGAATGATCAATGAGCAGTTCTTC
NA	TRBV21-1	TRBJ2-1	NA	CASSKLGGGLEYYNEQFF	TGTGCCAGCAGCAAACTCGGCGGGGGACTAGAGTACTACAATGAGCAGTTCTTC